These 4 T cell receptor beta chains were sequenced from one sample in a study of shared clonotypes between healthy human individuals. Produced via immunoSEQ multiplex PCR; TCRdb's table is partial and in-frame only. The sample carries about 1.1 million clones, 75% to 85% recorded once. The sample consisted of memory CD4+ T cells from PBMCs. Subset here: CD45RA-negative fraction. The source of these receptors is a man between 18 and 29 years old in good health. Some clones in this sample may be carry-over from other donors' samples.

The chain has TRBV28 and TRBJ2-7; 9 bases match TRBD1. V was pared by 6 bases and J by 2 bases, with 5 bases of the junction left unmatched. Germline V gives CDR1 MDHEN, CDR2 SYDVKM. This CDR3 region has 14 residues. For the CDR3, the DNA is TGTGCCAGCAGGAAAACAGGGGGCACCTACGAGCAGTACTTC. As protein: CASRKTGGTYEQYF.

This clone was seen a single time. The chain has TRBV27 and TRBJ2-7; 15 nucleotides match TRBD2. This CDR3 has 15 residues. Unmatched junction bases numbered 3, after V lost 6 bases and J lost 3 bases. The germline V gene encodes CDR1 MNHEY and CDR2 SMNVEV (reference sequence). CDR3 sequence (DNA): TGTGCCAGCAGGGGACTAGCGGGAGGCTTCTACGAGCAGTACTTC. Its protein product is CASRGLAGGFYEQYF.

This chain connects TRBV10-3 to TRBJ2-7; D may correspond to TRBD1 or TRBD2 (5 bases each). Trimming removed 10 bases at V and 2 bases at J, with 12 bases between. The CDR3 contains 12 residues. In germline, CDR1 is ENHRY, CDR2 SYGVKD. In DNA, the CDR3 is TGTGCCACCCGAGGGACCCCCTACGAGCAGTACTTC. It is translated as CATRGTPYEQYF.

This chain uses TRBV14 with TRBJ2-6, with D uncertain. Germline values: CDR1 SGHDN, CDR2 FVKESK. Trimming cost V 4 bases and J 4 bases, with 5 bases left between them. The length of the CDR3 is 13 residues. The CDR3 DNA reads as TGTGCCAGCAGCCCCTTGGGGGCCAACGTCCTGACTTTC. Translation: CASSPLGANVLTF.